The 5 T cell receptor beta chains listed next were all sequenced from one sample in a study of T cell repertoires in cytomegalovirus infection. TCRdb redid the calling of the reads with MiXCR, one entry per CDR3 protein. The sample contains about 260,000 distinct CDR3 sequences, approximately 8.3% of which appear only once. The sequenced sample was PBMCs. These receptors originate from a human donor in good health (CMV status not recorded). Some clones in this sample may be carry-over from other donors' samples.

The chain employs TRBV7-2 and TRBJ2-7, with TRBD1 as a possible D gene (6 bases). Trimming cost V 1 base and J 2 bases, with 12 bases left between them. Germline V lookup: CDR1 SGHTA, CDR2 FQGNSA. CDR3 size: 15 residues. The CDR3, as DNA: TGTGCCAGCAGCTTAGTGGCAGGGGACCCCTACGAGCAGTACTTC. It yields the protein CASSLVAGDPYEQYF.

The sample holds many counts of this clonotype. The chain has TRBV7-2 and TRBJ2-1; D uncertain. Per the germline V gene, CDR1 is SGHTA and CDR2 is FQGNSA. CDR3 length equals 15 residues. The V end was cut by 2 bases, the J end by 3 bases, with 11 bases between. The CDR3 region is CASSLSRALYNEQFF. The CDR3 nucleotides read TGTGCCAGCAGCTTATCTCGCGCCCTCTACAATGAGCAGTTCTTC.

This clonotype was recorded at least ten times. V gene TRBV7-2 combines with J gene TRBJ2-2; 8 nucleotides align to TRBD1. With 8 bases clipped from V and 1 base from J, the junction kept 6 bases outside the gene matches. This CDR3 contains 15 residues. Germline values: CDR1 SGHTA, CDR2 FQGNSA. The CDR3 here is CASGKDRENTGELFF. DNA of the CDR3: TGTGCCAGCGGGAAGGACAGGGAGAACACCGGGGAGCTGTTTTTT.

This clonotype was recorded many times. The V gene is TRBV12-3 or TRBV12-4, the J gene TRBJ2-1; 8 bases fit TRBD2. Trimming took 3 bases from V and 5 from J; bases not matched to a gene: 9. The CDR3 extends over 16 amino acids. CDR3 sequence: CASSFGSAGGHNEQFF. The CDR3 DNA reads as TGTGCCAGCAGTTTTGGCTCGGCGGGAGGTCACAATGAGCAGTTCTTC.

This clonotype came up many times. This chain links TRBV7-2 with TRBJ1-5, with TRBD1 as a possible D gene (6 bases). Germline V gene sequence: CDR1 SGHTA, CDR2 FQGNSA. The germline V and J ends were trimmed by 5 bases and 5 bases, with 10 bases remaining between them. The CDR3 runs to 13 residues. The CDR3 sequence: CASSPQGYQPQHF. As DNA, the CDR3 is TGTGCCAGCAGCCCACAGGGTTATCAGCCCCAGCATTTT.